Listed here are 17 T cell receptor beta chains from one sample, sequenced in a study of T-cell reconstitution after alpha-beta-depleted transplantation in children. Unique molecular identifiers featured in how the TCRbeta library was prepared. TCRdb re-called the PCR reads with MiXCR, one entry per CDR3 protein. The sample comprises about 16,000 distinct CDR3 sequences, less than 9.5% of which are singletons, and approximately 34% rests with the top ten. The sample in question was PBMCs, mostly from graft donor cells, obtained 60 days after TCRalphabeta/CD19-depleted stem cell transplant. The receptors derive from a boy less than two years old who had a stem cell transplant for Wiskott-Aldrich syndrome, so the T cells may come from the graft donor.

This clonotype has just a few counts. The chain couples TRBV5-1 to TRBJ2-3; 11 bases are a match to TRBD2. The V segment lost 1 base and the J segment 0 bases; nucleotides outside the gene matches: 4. Germline CDR1 and CDR2: SGHRS and YFSETQ. The CDR3 runs 17 residues. CDR3 DNA sequence: TGCGCCAGCAGCTTGTGGGGACTAGCGGTTAGCACAGATACGCAGTATTTT. It codes for CASSLWGLAVSTDTQYF.

This clonotype was observed many times. The chain is built from TRBV10-3 and TRBJ2-1; the match to TRBD2 covers 14 bases. CDR3 length: 13 residues. Per the germline V gene, CDR1 is ENHRY and CDR2 is SYGVKD. With 7 bases clipped from V and 15 bases from J, the junction kept 8 bases outside the gene matches. The CDR3 nucleotides read TGTGCCATCAAGGGACTAGCGGGAGAGAAATCGTTCTTC. Translation gives CAIKGLAGEKSFF.

This clonotype was observed at least ten times. V and J are TRBV7-9 and TRBJ1-4; the D is unclear. CDR3 length: 14 residues. The germline V gene has CDR1 SEHNR and CDR2 FQNEAQ (reference sequence). V lost 3 bases to trimming and J lost 5 bases, with 10 bases between them. CDR3 coding DNA: TGTGCCAGCAGCTTTGAGGGCAGGAATGAAAAACTGTTTTTT. Protein sequence: CASSFEGRNEKLFF.

In its sample, this clonotype was seen many times. The V call is TRBV15, the J call TRBJ2-1; 12 nucleotides line up with TRBD2. Germline CDR1 LNHNV, CDR2 YYDKDF (reference sequence). This CDR3 contains 18 residues. Germline trimming cut 0 bases from V and 12 bases from J; bases unmatched to any gene: 15. CDR3 sequence (DNA): TGTGCCACCAGCAGAGATAGGGTACTAGCGGGAGGTGAATATGGGCAGTTCTTC. This gives the protein CATSRDRVLAGGEYGQFF.

This clonotype was detected ten times or more. The rearrangement links TRBV12-3 or TRBV12-4 to TRBJ2-3; 9 nucleotides match TRBD2. V lost 6 bases and J lost 9; bases outside the gene matches: 7. The CDR3 contains 13 residues. Here the CDR3 reads CASSPAGGYTQYF. The CDR3 DNA reads as TGTGCCAGCAGCCCCGCGGGGGGGTACACGCAGTATTTT.

This clonotype has ten or more counts. J is TRBJ1-3 and V is TRBV7-2, with unresolved D. The CDR3 length is 14 residues. CDR1 and CDR2 (germline): SGHTA, FQGNSA. Between the trimmed V and J ends, which lost 2 bases and 4 bases, there was a span of 9 bases. CDR3 nucleotide sequence: TGTGCCAGCAGCTTATCATCGTACGGAAACACCATATATTTT. Translation gives CASSLSSYGNTIYF.

This clonotype was seen at least ten times. The V and J genes are TRBV7-6 and TRBJ2-7, with 7 bases lining up with TRBD1. With 1 base clipped from V and 3 bases from J, the junction kept 3 bases outside the gene matches. The CDR3 has 14 amino acids. Germline lookup yields CDR1 SGHVS and CDR2 FNYEAQ. CDR3 region: CASSLGDRDYEQYF. In nucleotides, the CDR3 is TGTGCCAGCAGCTTAGGCGACAGGGACTACGAGCAGTACTTC.

This clonotype was seen ten or more times. The V call is TRBV12-3 or TRBV12-4, the J call TRBJ1-1; D gene unclear. With 8 bases removed from V and 5 bases from J, the gap between germline ends came to 15 bases. The CDR3 runs 13 residues. The CDR3 nucleotides are TGTGCCAGCCTTTCCGATCGGGGTACTGAAGCTTTCTTT. Translating it yields CASLSDRGTEAFF.

This clonotype was picked up many times. The chain is built from TRBV2 and TRBJ2-2; D is undetermined. This CDR3 is 12 amino acids long. The V end was cut by 3 bases, the J end by 8 bases, with 7 bases between. Per the germline V gene, CDR1 is SNHLY and CDR2 is FYNNEI. The CDR3 here is CASSEGPGELFF. CDR3 sequence (DNA): TGTGCCAGCAGTGAGGGCCCGGGGGAGCTGTTTTTT.

At least ten counts were recorded for this clonotype. This rearrangement joins TRBV6-5 to TRBJ1-2; a weak D match, TRBD1 (5 bases). V dropped 3 bases and J dropped 11 bases, with 19 bases sitting between them. This CDR3 comprises 14 residues. Per germline, CDR1 MNHEY and CDR2 SVGAGI. The CDR3, as DNA: TGTGCCAGCAGTTATGGCCCACTCCAGGGTCGGTACACCTTC. Amino acids: CASSYGPLQGRYTF.

Ten or more counts support this clonotype. The J gene is TRBJ2-2, the V gene TRBV24-1; D uncertain. Germline CDR1 KGHDR, CDR2 SFDVKD. The CDR3 contains 15 residues. Trimming took off 1 base at V and 3 bases at J, with 8 bases between the two ends. CDR3 sequence (DNA): TGTGCCACCAGTGATTTAAAGGCGGACACCGGGGAGCTGTTTTTT. Amino acid sequence: CATSDLKADTGELFF.

This clonotype was observed many times. The rearrangement links TRBV5-6 to TRBJ2-1; D is ambiguous. CDR3 size: 12 residues. The V gene lost 0 bases and the J gene lost 8 bases, with 6 bases spanning the gap. Germline assignment: CDR1 SGHDT and CDR2 YYEEEE. The CDR3, as DNA: TGTGCCAGCAGCTTGGAAGCCCATGAGCAGTTCTTC. Its protein product is CASSLEAHEQFF.

This clonotype was counted at least ten times. This chain joins TRBV2 and TRBJ1-1, with 7 bases identical to TRBD1. Germline CDR1 and CDR2: SNHLY and FYNNEI. With 5 bases clipped from V and 0 bases from J, the junction kept 6 bases outside the gene matches. The CDR3 consists of 15 residues. CDR3 residues: CASSRDSQLNTEAFF. CDR3 DNA sequence: TGTGCCAGCAGTAGGGACAGCCAGCTGAACACTGAAGCTTTCTTT.

This clonotype was recorded at least ten times. The rearrangement links TRBV2 to TRBJ2-7, with TRBD1 identical over 8 bases. The germline gives CDR1 SNHLY, CDR2 FYNNEI. This CDR3 region has 13 residues. The J segment lost 3 bases and the V segment lost 8 bases, leaving 6 bases of the junction unmatched. The CDR3 DNA reads as TGTGCCAGCGTAACCGACAGGGGCTACGAGCAGTACTTC. It specifies CASVTDRGYEQYF.

This clonotype was counted at least ten times. The CDR3 nucleotides are TGCGCCACCCCACTCAGAACTAGCGGGAGGGCCACCGGGGAGCTGTTTTTT. It specifies CATPLRTSGRATGELFF. This sequence joins TRBV10-1 and TRBJ2-2; 13 bases are shared with TRBD2. The V gene's germline CDR1 is WNHNN and CDR2 SYGVQD (reference sequence). There are 17 residues in the CDR3. Germline trimming cut 10 bases from V and 4 bases from J; bases unmatched to any gene: 12.

The chain links TRBV5-1 to TRBJ1-2; D uncertain. The CDR3 runs to 14 residues. V gave up 3 bases and J gave up 3 bases, with 12 bases separating them. Germline V lookup: CDR1 SGHRS, CDR2 YFSETQ. The CDR3 sequence: CASSSLPGDYGYTF. DNA for the CDR3: TGCGCCAGCAGCTCCCTTCCCGGGGACTATGGCTACACCTTC.

This clonotype was seen a handful of times. The chain has TRBV2 and TRBJ1-5; D is uncertain. Germline lookup yields CDR1 SNHLY and CDR2 FYNNEI. There are 13 residues in the CDR3. V gave up 8 bases and J gave up 3 bases, with 11 bases separating them. Here the CDR3 DNA reads TGTGCCAGCGGAGAGATCTACAATCAGCCCCAGCATTTT. It specifies CASGEIYNQPQHF. Full variable domain (outside the CDR3, taken from reference TRBV2 and TRBJ1-5): EPEVTQTPSHQVTQMGQEVILRCVPISNHLYFYWYRQILGQKVEFLVSFYNNEISEKSEIFDDQFSVERPDGSNFTLKIRSTKLEDSAMYFCASGEIYNQPQHFGDGTRLSIL.